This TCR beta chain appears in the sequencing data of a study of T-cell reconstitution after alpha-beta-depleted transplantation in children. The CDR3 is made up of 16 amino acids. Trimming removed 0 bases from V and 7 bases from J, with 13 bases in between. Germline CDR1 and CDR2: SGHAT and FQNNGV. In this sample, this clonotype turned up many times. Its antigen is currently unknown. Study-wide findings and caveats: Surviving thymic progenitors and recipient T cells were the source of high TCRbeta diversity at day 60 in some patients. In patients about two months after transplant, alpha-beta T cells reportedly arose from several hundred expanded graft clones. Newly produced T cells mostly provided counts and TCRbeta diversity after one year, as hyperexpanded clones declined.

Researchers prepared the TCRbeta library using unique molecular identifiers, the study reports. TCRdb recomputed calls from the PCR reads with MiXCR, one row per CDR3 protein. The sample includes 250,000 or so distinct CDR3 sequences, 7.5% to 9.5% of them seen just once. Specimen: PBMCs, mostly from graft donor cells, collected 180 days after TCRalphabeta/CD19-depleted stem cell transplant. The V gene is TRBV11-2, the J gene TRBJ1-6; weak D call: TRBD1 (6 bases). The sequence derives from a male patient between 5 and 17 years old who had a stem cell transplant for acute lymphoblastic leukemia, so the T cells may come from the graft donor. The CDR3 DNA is TGTGCCAGCAGCTTAGAAAGATACAGGGTGAATTCACCCCTCCACTTT. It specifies CASSLERYRVNSPLHF. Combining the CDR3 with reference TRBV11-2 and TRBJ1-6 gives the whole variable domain EAGVAQSPRYKIIEKRQSVAFWCNPISGHATLYWYQQILGQGPKLLIQFQNNGVVDDSQLPKDRFSAERLKGVDSTLKIQPAKLEDSAVYLCASSLERYRVNSPLHFGNGTRLTVT.